This T cell receptor beta chain appears in the sequencing data of a study of T cell changes during pregnancy in multiple sclerosis. The data were produced by immunoSEQ multiplex PCR, yet TCRdb's version contains in-frame clones alone and is incomplete. The sample contains 30,000 to 45,000 clones, around nine tenths of which appear only once. With 4 bases clipped from V and 2 bases from J, the junction kept 3 bases outside the gene matches. The CDR3 runs to 14 residues. Germline V lookup: CDR1 SEHNR, CDR2 FQNEAQ (reference sequence). The rearrangement joins TRBV7-9 to TRBJ1-1; 8 bases map to TRBD1. The specimen comprised CD8+ T cells from peripheral blood mononuclear cells, sampled before pregnancy. The sequence derives from a female donor with multiple sclerosis, enrolled in a pregnancy study. The CDR3 sequence is CASSSGGVNTEAFF. In nucleotides, the CDR3 is TGTGCCAGCAGCTCAGGGGGCGTTAACACTGAAGCTTTCTTT.